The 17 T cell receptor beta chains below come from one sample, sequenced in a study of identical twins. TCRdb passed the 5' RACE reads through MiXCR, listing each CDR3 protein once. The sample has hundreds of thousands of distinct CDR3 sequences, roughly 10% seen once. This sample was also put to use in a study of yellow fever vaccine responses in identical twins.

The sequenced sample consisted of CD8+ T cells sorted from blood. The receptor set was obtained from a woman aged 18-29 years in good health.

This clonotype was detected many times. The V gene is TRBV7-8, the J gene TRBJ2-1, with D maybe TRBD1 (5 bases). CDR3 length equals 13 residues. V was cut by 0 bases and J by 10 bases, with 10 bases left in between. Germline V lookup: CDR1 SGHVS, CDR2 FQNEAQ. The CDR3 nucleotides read TGTGCCAGCAGCTTAGCGGCCAGGGTAGAGCAGTTCTTC. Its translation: CASSLAARVEQFF.

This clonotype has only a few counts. The CDR3, as DNA: TGCAGTGCTAGGGATTCGGGAGCTGTCGGCTCCTACAATGAGCAGTTCTTC. The encoded protein is CSARDSGAVGSYNEQFF. V and J are TRBV20-1 and TRBJ2-1; D perhaps matches TRBD2 (6 bases). V was pared by 3 bases and J by 0 bases, with 18 bases between. Germline V CDR1 and CDR2: DFQATT, SNEGSKA (reference sequence). The CDR3 loop spans 17 amino acids.

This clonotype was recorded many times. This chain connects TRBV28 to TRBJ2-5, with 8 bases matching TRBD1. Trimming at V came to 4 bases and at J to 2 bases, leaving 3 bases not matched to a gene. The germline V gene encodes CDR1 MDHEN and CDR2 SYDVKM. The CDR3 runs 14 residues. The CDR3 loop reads CASSSRTGQETQYF. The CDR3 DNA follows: TGTGCCAGCAGTTCGAGGACAGGGCAAGAGACCCAGTACTTC.

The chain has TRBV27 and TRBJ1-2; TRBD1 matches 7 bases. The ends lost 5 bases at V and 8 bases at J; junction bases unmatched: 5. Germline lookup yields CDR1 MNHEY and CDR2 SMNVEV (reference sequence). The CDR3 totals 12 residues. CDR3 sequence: CASSLTGNGYTF. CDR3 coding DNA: TGTGCCAGCAGTCTGACAGGGAACGGCTACACCTTC.

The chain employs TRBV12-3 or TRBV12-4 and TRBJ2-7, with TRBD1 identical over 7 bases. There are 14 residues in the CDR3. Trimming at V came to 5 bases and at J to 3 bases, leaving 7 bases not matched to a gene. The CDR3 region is CASSPTGIYYEQYF. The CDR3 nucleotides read TGTGCCAGCAGTCCGACAGGGATATACTACGAGCAGTACTTC.

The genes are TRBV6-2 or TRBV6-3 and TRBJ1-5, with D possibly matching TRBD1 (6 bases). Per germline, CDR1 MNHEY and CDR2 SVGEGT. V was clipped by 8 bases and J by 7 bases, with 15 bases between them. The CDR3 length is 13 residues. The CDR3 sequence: CASCLGAGQPQHF. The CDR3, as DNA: TGTGCCAGCTGTTTGGGGGCTGGGCAGCCCCAGCATTTT.

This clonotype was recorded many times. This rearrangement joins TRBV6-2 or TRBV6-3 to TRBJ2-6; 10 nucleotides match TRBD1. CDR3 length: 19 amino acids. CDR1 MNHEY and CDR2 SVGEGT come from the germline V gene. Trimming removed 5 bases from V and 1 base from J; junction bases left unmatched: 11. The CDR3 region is CASSNHRDRGLSGANVLTF. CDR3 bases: TGTGCCAGCAGTAACCACCGGGACAGGGGACTGTCTGGGGCCAACGTCCTGACTTTC.

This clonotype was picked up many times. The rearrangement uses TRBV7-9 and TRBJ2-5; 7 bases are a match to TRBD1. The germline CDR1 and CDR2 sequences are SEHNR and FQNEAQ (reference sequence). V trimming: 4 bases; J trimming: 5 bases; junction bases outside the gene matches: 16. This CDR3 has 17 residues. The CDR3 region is CASSSPRQGFLRETQYF. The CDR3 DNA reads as TGTGCCAGCAGCTCCCCCCGACAGGGTTTCCTTCGGGAGACCCAGTACTTC.

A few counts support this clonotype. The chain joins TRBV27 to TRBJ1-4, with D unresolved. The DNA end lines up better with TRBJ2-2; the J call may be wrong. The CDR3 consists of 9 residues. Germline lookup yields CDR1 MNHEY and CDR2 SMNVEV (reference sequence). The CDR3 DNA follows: TGTGCCATCCACAGGGAGCTGTTTTTT. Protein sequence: CAIHRELFF.

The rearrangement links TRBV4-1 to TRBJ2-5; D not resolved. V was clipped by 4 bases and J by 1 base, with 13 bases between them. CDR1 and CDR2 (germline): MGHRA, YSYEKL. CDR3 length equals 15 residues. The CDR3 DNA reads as TGCGCCAGCAGCCCAAAGTTGGGCAGCCAAGAGACCCAGTACTTC. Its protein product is CASSPKLGSQETQYF.

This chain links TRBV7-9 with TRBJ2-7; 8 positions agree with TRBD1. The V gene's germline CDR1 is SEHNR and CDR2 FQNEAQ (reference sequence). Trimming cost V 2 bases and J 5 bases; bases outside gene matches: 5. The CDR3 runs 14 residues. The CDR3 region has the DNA TGTGCCAGCAGCTTAAACGACAGGGGCGACGAGCAGTACTTC. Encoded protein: CASSLNDRGDEQYF. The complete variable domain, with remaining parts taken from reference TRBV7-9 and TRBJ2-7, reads DTGVSQNPRHKITKRGQNVTFRCDPISEHNRLYWYRQTLGQGPEFLTYFQNEAQLEKSRLLSDRFSAERPKGSFSTLEIQRTEQGDSAMYLCASSLNDRGDEQYFGPGTRLTVT.

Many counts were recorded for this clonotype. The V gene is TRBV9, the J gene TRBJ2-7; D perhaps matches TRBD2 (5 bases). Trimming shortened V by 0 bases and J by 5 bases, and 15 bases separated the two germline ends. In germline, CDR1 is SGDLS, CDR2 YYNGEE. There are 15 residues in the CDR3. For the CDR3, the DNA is TGTGCCAGCAGCGTAGGGGCACGACCGGGGAACGAGCAGTACTTC. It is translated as CASSVGARPGNEQYF.

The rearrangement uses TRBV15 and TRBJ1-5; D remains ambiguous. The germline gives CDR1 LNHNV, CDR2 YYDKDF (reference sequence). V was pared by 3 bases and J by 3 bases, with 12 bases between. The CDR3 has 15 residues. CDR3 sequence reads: CATSRSRAINQPQHF. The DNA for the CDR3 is TGTGCCACCAGCAGGAGCAGAGCAATCAATCAGCCCCAGCATTTT.

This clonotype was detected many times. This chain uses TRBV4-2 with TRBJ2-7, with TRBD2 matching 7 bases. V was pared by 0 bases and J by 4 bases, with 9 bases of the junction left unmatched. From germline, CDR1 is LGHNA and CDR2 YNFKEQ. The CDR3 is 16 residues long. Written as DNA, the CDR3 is TGTGCCAGCAGCCAAGATTCTCCTAGCGGAACATACGAGCAGTACTTC. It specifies CASSQDSPSGTYEQYF.

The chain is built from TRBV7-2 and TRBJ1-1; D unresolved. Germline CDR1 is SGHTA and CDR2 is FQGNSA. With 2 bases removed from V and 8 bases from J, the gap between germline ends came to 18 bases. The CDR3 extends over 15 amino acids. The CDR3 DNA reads TGTGCCAGCAGCTTAAATTCACTGCGAAAAGGGGAAGCTTTCTTT. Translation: CASSLNSLRKGEAFF.

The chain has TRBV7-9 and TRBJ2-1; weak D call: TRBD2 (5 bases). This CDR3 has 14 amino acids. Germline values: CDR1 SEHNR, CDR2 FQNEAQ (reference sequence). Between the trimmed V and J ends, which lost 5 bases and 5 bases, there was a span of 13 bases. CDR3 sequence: CASSPLIGDNEQFF. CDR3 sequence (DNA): TGTGCCAGCAGCCCCCTGATCGGGGACAATGAGCAGTTCTTC.

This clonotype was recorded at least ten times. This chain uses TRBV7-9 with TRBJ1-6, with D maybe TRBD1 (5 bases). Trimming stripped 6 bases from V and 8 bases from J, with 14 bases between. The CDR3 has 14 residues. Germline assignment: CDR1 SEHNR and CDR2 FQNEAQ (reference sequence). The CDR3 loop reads CASRNEGMDSPLHF. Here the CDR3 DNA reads TGTGCCAGCAGGAATGAGGGGATGGATTCACCCCTCCACTTT.